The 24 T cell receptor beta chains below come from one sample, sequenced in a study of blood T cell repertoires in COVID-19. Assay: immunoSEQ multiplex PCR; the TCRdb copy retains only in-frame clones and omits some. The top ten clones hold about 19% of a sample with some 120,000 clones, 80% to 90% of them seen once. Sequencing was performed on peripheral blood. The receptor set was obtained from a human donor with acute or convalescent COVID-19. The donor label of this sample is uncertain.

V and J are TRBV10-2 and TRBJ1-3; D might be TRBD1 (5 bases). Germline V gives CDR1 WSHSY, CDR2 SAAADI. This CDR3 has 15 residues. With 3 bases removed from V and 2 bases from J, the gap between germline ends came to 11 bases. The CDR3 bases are TGCGCCAGCAGTGAAGGGTACAGGACTGGAAACACCATATATTTT. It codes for CASSEGYRTGNTIYF.

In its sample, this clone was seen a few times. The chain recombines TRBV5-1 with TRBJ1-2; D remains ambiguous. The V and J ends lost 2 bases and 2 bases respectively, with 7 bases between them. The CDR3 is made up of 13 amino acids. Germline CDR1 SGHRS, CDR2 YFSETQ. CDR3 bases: TGCGCCAGCAGCTTAGGGAGGAACTATGGCTACACCTTC. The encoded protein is CASSLGRNYGYTF.

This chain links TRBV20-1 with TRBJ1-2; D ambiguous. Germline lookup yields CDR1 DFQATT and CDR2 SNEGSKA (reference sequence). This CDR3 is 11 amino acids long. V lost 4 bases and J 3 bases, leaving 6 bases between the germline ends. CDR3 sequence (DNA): TGCAGTGCTATGGCAGACTATGGCTACACCTTC. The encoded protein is CSAMADYGYTF.

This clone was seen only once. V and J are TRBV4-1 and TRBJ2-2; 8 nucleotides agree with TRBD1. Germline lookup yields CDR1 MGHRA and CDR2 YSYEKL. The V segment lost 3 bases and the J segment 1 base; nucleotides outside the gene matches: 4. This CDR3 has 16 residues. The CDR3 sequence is CASSQYRGKNTGELFF. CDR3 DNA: TGCGCCAGCAGCCAGTACAGGGGGAAGAACACCGGGGAGCTGTTTTTT.

CDR3 amino acids: CAITAGVGQGATNYGYTF. The CDR3 nucleotides are TGTGCCATCACCGCAGGAGTGGGACAGGGAGCTACCAACTATGGCTACACCTTC. This sequence joins TRBV10-3 and TRBJ1-2; 9 positions agree with TRBD1. Germline values: CDR1 ENHRY, CDR2 SYGVKD. Germline trimming cut 7 bases from V and 2 bases from J; bases unmatched to any gene: 17. CDR3 size: 18 residues.

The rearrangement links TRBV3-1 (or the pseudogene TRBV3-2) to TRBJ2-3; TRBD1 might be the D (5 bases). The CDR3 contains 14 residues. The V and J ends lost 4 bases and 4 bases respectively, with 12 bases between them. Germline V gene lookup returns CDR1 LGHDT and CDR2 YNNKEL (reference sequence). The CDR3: CASSPQQAADTQYF. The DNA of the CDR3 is TGTGCCAGCAGCCCGCAACAGGCTGCAGATACGCAGTATTTT.

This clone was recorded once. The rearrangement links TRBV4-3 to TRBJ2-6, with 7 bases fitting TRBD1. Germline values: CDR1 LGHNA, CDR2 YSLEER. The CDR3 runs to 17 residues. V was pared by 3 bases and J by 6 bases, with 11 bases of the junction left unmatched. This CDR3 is CASSQSGIDREANVLTF. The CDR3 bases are TGCGCCAGCAGCCAGTCCGGCATTGACAGGGAGGCCAACGTCCTGACTTTC.

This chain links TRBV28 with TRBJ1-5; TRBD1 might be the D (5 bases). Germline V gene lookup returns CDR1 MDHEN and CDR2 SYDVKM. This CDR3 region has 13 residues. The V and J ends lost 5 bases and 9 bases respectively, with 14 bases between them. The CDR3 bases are TGTGCCAGCAGTGAACAGGCTCCCAGGCCCCAGCATTTT. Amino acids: CASSEQAPRPQHF. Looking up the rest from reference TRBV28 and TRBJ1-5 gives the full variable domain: DVKVTQSSRYLVKRTGEKVFLECVQDMDHENMFWYRQDPGLGLRLIYFSYDVKMKEKGDIPEGYSVSREKKERFSLILESASTNQTSMYLCASSEQAPRPQHFGDGTRLSIL.

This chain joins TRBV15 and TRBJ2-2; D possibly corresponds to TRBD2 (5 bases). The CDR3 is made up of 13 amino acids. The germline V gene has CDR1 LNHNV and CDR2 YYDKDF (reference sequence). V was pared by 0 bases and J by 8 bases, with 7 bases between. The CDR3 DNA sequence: TGTGCCACCAGCAGAGATCGAGGGGGGGAGCTGTTTTTT. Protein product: CATSRDRGGELFF.

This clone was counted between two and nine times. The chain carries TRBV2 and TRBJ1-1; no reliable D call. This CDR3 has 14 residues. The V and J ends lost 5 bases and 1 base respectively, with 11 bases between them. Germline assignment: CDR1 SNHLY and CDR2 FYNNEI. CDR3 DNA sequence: TGTGCCAGCAGTTGGTACACCGAGAACACTGAAGCTTTCTTT. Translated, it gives CASSWYTENTEAFF.

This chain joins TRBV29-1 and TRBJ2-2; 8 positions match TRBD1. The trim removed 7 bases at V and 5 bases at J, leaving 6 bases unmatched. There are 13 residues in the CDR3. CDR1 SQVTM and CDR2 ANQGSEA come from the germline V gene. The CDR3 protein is CSAGQGRTGELFF. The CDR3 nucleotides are TGCAGCGCAGGACAGGGTCGAACCGGGGAGCTGTTTTTT.

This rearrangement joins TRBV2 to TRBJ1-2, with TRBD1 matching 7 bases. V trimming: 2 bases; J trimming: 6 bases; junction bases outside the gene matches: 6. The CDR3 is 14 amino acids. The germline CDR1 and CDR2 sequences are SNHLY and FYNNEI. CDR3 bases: TGTGCCAGCAGTGAACGGACAGGCAGGCATGGCTACACCTTC. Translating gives CASSERTGRHGYTF.

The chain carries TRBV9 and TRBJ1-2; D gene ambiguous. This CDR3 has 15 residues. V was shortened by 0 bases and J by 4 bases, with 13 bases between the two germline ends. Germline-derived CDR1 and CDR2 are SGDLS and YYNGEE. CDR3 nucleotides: TGTGCCAGCAGCGTAGACGGGAGATCAATCTATGGCTACACCTTC. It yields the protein CASSVDGRSIYGYTF.

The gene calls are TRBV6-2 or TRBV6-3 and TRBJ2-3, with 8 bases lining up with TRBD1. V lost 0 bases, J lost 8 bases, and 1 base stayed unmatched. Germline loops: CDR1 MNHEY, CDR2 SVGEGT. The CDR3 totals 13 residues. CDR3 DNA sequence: TGTGCCAGCAGTTACTCAGGACAGGGTACGCAGTATTTT. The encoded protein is CASSYSGQGTQYF.

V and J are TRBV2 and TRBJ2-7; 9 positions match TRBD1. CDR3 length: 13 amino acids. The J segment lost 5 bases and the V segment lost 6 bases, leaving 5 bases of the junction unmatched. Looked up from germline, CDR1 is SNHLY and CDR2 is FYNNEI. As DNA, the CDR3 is TGTGCCAGCAGCCAACAGGGGGCGAACGAGCAGTACTTC. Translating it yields CASSQQGANEQYF.

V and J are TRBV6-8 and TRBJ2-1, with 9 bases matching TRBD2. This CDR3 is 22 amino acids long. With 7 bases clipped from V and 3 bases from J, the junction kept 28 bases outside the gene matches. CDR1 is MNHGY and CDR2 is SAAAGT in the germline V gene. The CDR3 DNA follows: TGTGCCAGCACCACTCCCCGGGGGCCTAGCGGGATATATATTCGAGACTACAATGAGCAGTTCTTC. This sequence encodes CASTTPRGPSGIYIRDYNEQFF.

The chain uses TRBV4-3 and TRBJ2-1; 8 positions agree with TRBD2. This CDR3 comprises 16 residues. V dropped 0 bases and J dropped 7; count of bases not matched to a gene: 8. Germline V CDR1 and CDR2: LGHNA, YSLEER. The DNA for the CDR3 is TGCGCCAGCAGCCAAGAAGCAGCGGGAGTGAGGAATGAGCAGTTCTTC. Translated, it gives CASSQEAAGVRNEQFF.

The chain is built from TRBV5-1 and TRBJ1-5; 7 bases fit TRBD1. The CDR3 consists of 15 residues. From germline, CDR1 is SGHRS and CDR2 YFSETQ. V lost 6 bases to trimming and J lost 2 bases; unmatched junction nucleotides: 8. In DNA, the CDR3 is TGCGCCAGCACACCGACAGGGATTGGCAATCAGCCCCAGCATTTT. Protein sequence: CASTPTGIGNQPQHF. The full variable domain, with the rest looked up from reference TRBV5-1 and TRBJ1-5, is KAGVTQTPRYLIKTRGQQVTLSCSPISGHRSVSWYQQTPGQGLQFLFEYFSETQRNKGNFPGRFSGRQFSNSRSEMNVSTLELGDSALYLCASTPTGIGNQPQHFGDGTRLSIL.

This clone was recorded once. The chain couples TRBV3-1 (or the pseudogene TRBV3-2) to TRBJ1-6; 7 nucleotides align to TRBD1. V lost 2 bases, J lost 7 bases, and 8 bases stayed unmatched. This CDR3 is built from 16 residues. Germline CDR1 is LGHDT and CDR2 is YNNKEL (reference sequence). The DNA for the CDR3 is TGTGCCAGCAGCCAAAGTTGGGCAGGGGGGAATTCACCCCTCCACTTT. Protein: CASSQSWAGGNSPLHF.

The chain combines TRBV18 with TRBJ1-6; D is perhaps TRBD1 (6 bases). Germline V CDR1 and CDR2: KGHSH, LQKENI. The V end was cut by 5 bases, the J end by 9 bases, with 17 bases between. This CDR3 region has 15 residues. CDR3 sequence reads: CASSEQGIGGSPLHF. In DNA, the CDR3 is TGTGCCAGCTCAGAACAGGGAATAGGAGGTTCACCCCTCCACTTT.

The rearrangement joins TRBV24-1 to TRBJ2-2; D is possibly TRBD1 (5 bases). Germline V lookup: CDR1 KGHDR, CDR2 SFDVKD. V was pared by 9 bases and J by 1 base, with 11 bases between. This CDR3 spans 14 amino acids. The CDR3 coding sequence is TGTGCCACCGGAGACAGAAGGAACACCGGGGAGCTGTTTTTT. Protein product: CATGDRRNTGELFF.

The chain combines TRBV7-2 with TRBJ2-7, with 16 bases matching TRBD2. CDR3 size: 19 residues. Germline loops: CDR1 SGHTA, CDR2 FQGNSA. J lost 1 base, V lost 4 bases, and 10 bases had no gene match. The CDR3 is CASSWTGTSGRAKSYEQYF. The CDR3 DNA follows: TGTGCCAGCAGCTGGACCGGGACTAGCGGGAGGGCCAAATCCTACGAGCAGTACTTC.

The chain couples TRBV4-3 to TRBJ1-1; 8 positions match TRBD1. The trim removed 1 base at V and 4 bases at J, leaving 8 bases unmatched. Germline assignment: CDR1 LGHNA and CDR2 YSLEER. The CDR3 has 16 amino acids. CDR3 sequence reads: CASSQAADREGTEAFF. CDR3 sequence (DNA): TGCGCCAGCAGCCAAGCGGCGGACAGGGAGGGCACTGAAGCTTTCTTT.

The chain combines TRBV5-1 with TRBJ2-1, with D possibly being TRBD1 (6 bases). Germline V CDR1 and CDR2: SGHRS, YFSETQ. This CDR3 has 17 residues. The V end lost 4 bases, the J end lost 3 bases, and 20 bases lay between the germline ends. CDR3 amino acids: CASSEGVEGVNYNEQFF. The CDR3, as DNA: TGCGCCAGCAGCGAGGGGGTAGAGGGGGTGAACTACAATGAGCAGTTCTTC.